Below are 12 T cell receptor beta chains sequenced from a single sample in a study of radiation and T cells in renal cell carcinoma. As for time point: blood 2 weeks post-SBRT. The treatment: 15 Gy SBRT to primary tumor, nephrectomy 4 weeks later. Libraries were prepared by immunoSEQ multiplex PCR; TCRdb keeps only in-frame clonotypes and omits some of them. The sample lists about 49,000 clones; around three quarters were seen once. This sample comprised blood, obtained from a patient whose treatment included radiotherapy and nephrectomy. Receptor source: a woman aged 65 to 85 with renal cell carcinoma.

The chain has TRBV27 and TRBJ2-1; D is unclear. Germline V gene lookup returns CDR1 MNHEY and CDR2 SMNVEV (reference sequence). Trimming pared 2 bases from V and 2 bases from J, leaving 10 bases between. CDR3 size: 15 residues. In DNA form, the CDR3 reads TGTGCCAGCAGTTTACGTCCCACCCCCTACAATGAGCAGTTCTTC. It translates to CASSLRPTPYNEQFF.

The chain couples TRBV13 to TRBJ2-7, with 9 bases fitting TRBD2. V was clipped by 3 bases and J by 1 base; unmatched bases: 1. This CDR3 contains 14 residues. Looked up from germline, CDR1 is PRHDT and CDR2 is FYEKMQ (reference sequence). CDR3 residues: CASSLREGSYEQYF. In nucleotides, the CDR3 is TGTGCCAGCAGCTTGCGGGAGGGATCCTACGAGCAGTACTTC.

The V gene is TRBV11-2, the J gene TRBJ1-1; D possibly corresponds to TRBD1 (5 bases). V gave up 0 bases and J gave up 3 bases, with 17 bases separating them. CDR3 length: 17 residues. CDR1 SGHAT and CDR2 FQNNGV come from the germline V gene. In DNA form, the CDR3 reads TGTGCCAGCAGCTTAGACCCGATTGGGGGAATAGACACTGAAGCTTTCTTT. Encoded protein: CASSLDPIGGIDTEAFF.

The gene calls are TRBV19 and TRBJ1-1, with D tentatively TRBD1 (5 bases). V was shortened by 1 base and J by 7 bases, with 13 bases between the two germline ends. CDR1 and CDR2 (germline): LNHDA, SQIVND (reference sequence). The CDR3 runs to 14 residues. CDR3 protein: CASSIGGTGDEAFF. For the CDR3, the DNA is TGTGCCAGTAGTATAGGGGGGACCGGCGATGAAGCTTTCTTT.

The chain uses TRBV19 and TRBJ1-3; the D gene is possibly TRBD1 (5 bases). CDR1 is LNHDA, CDR2 SQIVND, per germline (reference sequence). This CDR3 region has 15 residues. The germline V and J ends were trimmed by 1 base and 2 bases, with 9 bases remaining between them. CDR3 DNA sequence: TGTGCCAGTAGTATAGTCGACAGCCCTGGAAACACCATATATTTT. Its protein is CASSIVDSPGNTIYF.

The chain employs TRBV2 and TRBJ2-2; 7 nucleotides align to TRBD2. Germline V gene sequence: CDR1 SNHLY, CDR2 FYNNEI. This CDR3 is built from 16 residues. Germline trimming cut 2 bases from V and 4 bases from J; bases unmatched to any gene: 7. In nucleotides, the CDR3 is TGTGCCAGCAGTGAAAGGGACTACTCCACCACCGGGGAGCTGTTTTTT. The encoded protein is CASSERDYSTTGELFF.

V gene TRBV7-9 combines with J gene TRBJ2-1, with TRBD2 matching over 12 bases. This CDR3 is built from 14 residues. Germline CDR1 reads SEHNR; CDR2 reads FQNEAQ (reference sequence). V shed 5 bases, J shed 8 bases, and the junction held 4 bases outside the gene matches. The CDR3 DNA reads TGTGCCAGCAGCGCCCGACTAGCGGGAGATGAGCAGTTCTTC. It yields the protein CASSARLAGDEQFF.

As concerns this clone: Distinct nucleotide sequences in the sample also encode this CDR3. This chain links TRBV7-9 with TRBJ1-5; TRBD1 might be the D (6 bases). Germline V gives CDR1 SEHNR, CDR2 FQNEAQ (reference sequence). The CDR3 extends over 14 amino acids. V lost 5 bases and J lost 1, with 9 bases in between. CDR3 region: CASSLGQSNQPQHF. DNA of the CDR3: TGTGCCAGCAGCCTGGGACAAAGCAATCAGCCCCAGCATTTT.

The chain couples TRBV25-1 to TRBJ1-3; no reliable D call. CDR3 length equals 14 residues. Trimming pared 3 bases from V and 1 base from J, leaving 7 bases between. Germline loops: CDR1 MGHDK, CDR2 SYGVNS. Here the CDR3 reads CASSDQYSGNTIYF. CDR3 DNA: TGTGCCAGCAGTGATCAGTATTCTGGAAACACCATATATTTT.

CDR3 in amino acids: CAWSPGLAGVQSDTQYF. CDR3 DNA sequence: TGTGCCTGGAGCCCGGGACTAGCGGGAGTTCAGTCAGATACGCAGTATTTT. The rearrangement uses TRBV30 and TRBJ2-3; 14 bases line up with TRBD2. With V trimmed by 3 bases and J by 4 bases, 9 bases remained unmatched. The CDR3 runs 17 residues. The germline V gene encodes CDR1 GTSNPN and CDR2 SVGIG (reference sequence). The full variable domain, in which reference TRBV30 and TRBJ2-3 provide the parts outside the CDR3, is SQTIHQWPATLVQPVGSPLSLECTVEGTSNPNLYWYRQAAGRGLQLLFYSVGIGQISSEVPQNLSASRPQDRQFILSSKKLLLSDSGFYLCAWSPGLAGVQSDTQYFGPGTRLTVL.

The rearrangement joins TRBV2 to TRBJ2-3; tentative D call: TRBD1 (6 bases). The CDR3 spans 15 residues. Germline V lookup: CDR1 SNHLY, CDR2 FYNNEI. V was clipped by 5 bases and J by 0 bases, with 12 bases between them. DNA for the CDR3: TGTGCCAGCAGTAACAGGGTTTACAGCACAGATACGCAGTATTTT. Amino acid sequence: CASSNRVYSTDTQYF.

The chain has TRBV7-9 and TRBJ1-5; no reliable D call. Germline lookup yields CDR1 SEHNR and CDR2 FQNEAQ (reference sequence). V was pared by 6 bases and J by 4 bases, with 7 bases between. CDR3 size: 12 residues. The CDR3 bases are TGTGCCAGCAGAGGTGATAATCAGCCCCAGCATTTT. This sequence encodes CASRGDNQPQHF. Full variable domain (outside the CDR3, taken from reference TRBV7-9 and TRBJ1-5): DTGVSQNPRHKITKRGQNVTFRCDPISEHNRLYWYRQTLGQGPEFLTYFQNEAQLEKSRLLSDRFSAERPKGSFSTLEIQRTEQGDSAMYLCASRGDNQPQHFGDGTRLSIL.